In this sample, the clone carrying this T cell receptor (beta chain) turned up a few times. Its antigen remains unidentified. It may be a read error: a sequence one base away is much more abundant. Whole-blood samples were 2.5 to 3 ml of peripheral blood from healthy adult volunteers. A UMI-containing oligonucleotide was joined by 3' ligation to the TCR cDNA template. These data belong to a study of naive and memory T cell subsets. Regarding the study as a whole: TCR transcript changes with activation or differentiation may affect this RNA method.

Reverse transcription of blood and skin TCR RNA was primed at alpha and beta constant regions. MiXCR, applied by TCRdb to the 5' RACE reads, yields one record per CDR3 protein. The table has about 22,000 distinct CDR3 sequences, around 4% seen once. This receptor was taken from a male donor in good health.

As DNA, the CDR3 is TGCAGTGCTAGCGCGGGGGGGGTGCGGAGCAATCAGCCCCAGAATTTT. Protein sequence: CSASAGGVRSNQPQNF. V and J are TRBV20-1 and TRBJ1-5; weak D call: TRBD1 (5 bases). The germline CDR1 and CDR2 sequences are DFQATT and SNEGSKA (reference sequence). The CDR3 is 16 amino acids.